The entry below describes one TCR beta chain. The target antigen is unknown. This sample is drawn from a study of cytomegalovirus exposure and HLA in healthy donors. The validation cohort, a group of 90 to 150 subjects, included the donors and was separate from the approximately 670-subject first cohort. V lost 2 bases and J 4 bases, leaving 11 bases between the germline ends. CDR3 length: 14 residues. Germline lookup yields CDR1 SGHDN and CDR2 FVKESK. TCRdb's table, derived via immunoSEQ multiplex PCR, lists solely in-frame clones and lacks some. The sample consists of 300,000 to 450,000 clones, about nine tenths of them appearing once. Study results and limitations: TCR sequences were mostly rare, though some public TCRs occurred in many donors.

This clonotype was obtained from a woman aged 18-29 years in good health and CMV-seronegative. Sequenced: PBMCs. This rearrangement joins TRBV14 to TRBJ1-2; no clear D. The CDR3 sequence is CASSQSGPAYGYTF. CDR3 sequence (DNA): TGTGCCAGCAGCCAAAGTGGGCCAGCCTATGGCTACACCTTC. Full variable domain (missing parts from reference TRBV14 and TRBJ1-2): EAGVTQFPSHSVIEKGQTVTLRCDPISGHDNLYWYRRVMGKEIKFLLHFVKESKQDESGMPNNRFLAERTGGTYSTLKVQPAELEDSGVYFCASSQSGPAYGYTFGSGTRLTVV.